This TCR beta chain was observed in a study of blood T cells in healthy people across ages. Then a second PCR, running about 6 to 12 cycles, was carried out with a sample-barcoded 5' primer and a J-beta primer mix. TCRdb itself ran the 5' RACE reads through MiXCR, one entry per CDR3 protein. This sample has a few hundred thousand distinct CDR3 sequences, with 27% found just once. The CDR3 extends over 15 amino acids. From germline, CDR1 is SGDLS and CDR2 YYNGEE. Trimming took 3 bases from V and 3 from J, leaving 14 bases between them. Every sample had a minimum of 6.5 million PBMCs isolated. The sequenced sample consisted of blood. This chain joins TRBV9 and TRBJ2-3, with D perhaps matching TRBD1 (6 bases). This sequence was found in a woman aged 70-85 years in good health. The CDR3 spells CASSASDRLTDTQYF. The DNA for the CDR3 is TGTGCCAGCAGCGCTTCCGACAGGCTGACAGATACGCAGTATTTT.